The clone carrying this TCR beta chain was found a few times. The antigen is undetermined. Using immunoSEQ multiplex PCR, the repertoire was profiled, and TCRdb retains in-frame clones only, with some absent. The table has 430,000 or so clones, roughly 89% seen once. The record originates from a study of Ad26.COV2.S vaccination and SARS-CoV-2 variants. Study-wide background: Enrollment placed the donor in the COV1001 Ad26.COV2.S trial arm. In the study, Ad26.COV2.S was injected intramuscularly once, or twice 56 days apart. Study-wide findings and caveats: The TCR breadth and depth analyses may have produced an underestimate of total T cell responses. Substantial breadth was reported for post-vaccination spike-specific CD8+ and CD4+ T cells.

Treatment: some 20 received Ad26.COV2.S at low or high dose, single or two shots; 5 received placebo; per-sample allocation not given. The samples date from day 63 after the first vaccine or placebo injection. The origin of this receptor is a person aged 18 to 65 who received the Ad26.COV2.S COVID-19 vaccine or a placebo. The sequenced sample was peripheral blood, obtained in a trial of Ad26.COV2.S vaccine versus placebo.

The CDR3 nucleotides are TGCGCCAGCAGCCAACGCGAGAGCACAGATACGCAGTATTTT. Its translation: CASSQRESTDTQYF. The chain combines TRBV4-3 with TRBJ2-3; no reliable D call. The V and J ends lost 2 bases and 0 bases respectively, with 6 bases between them. The CDR3 sequence is 14 residues long. Germline CDR1 LGHNA, CDR2 YSLEER.